Below, 20 T cell receptor beta chains from the same sample are listed, as sequenced in a study of blood T cell repertoires in COVID-19. Here immunoSEQ multiplex PCR was the method, and the copy in TCRdb shows in-frame clones only, minus some. The sample lists around 150,000 clones, roughly four fifths occurring once. Sequencing input: peripheral blood. These receptors were collected from a human donor in a cohort sampled during active COVID-19.

The chain joins TRBV29-1 to TRBJ2-1, with no clear D. This CDR3 contains 10 residues. Trimming shortened V by 7 bases and J by 7 bases, and 8 bases separated the two germline ends. Germline-derived CDR1 and CDR2 are SQVTM and ANQGSEA. As DNA, the CDR3 is TGCAGCGGCGAAGTGAATGAGCAGTTCTTC. Residues: CSGEVNEQFF.

The CDR3 DNA is TGTGCCACCAAGCATCCCGACAAGACGACAGCAACCCAAGAGACCCAGTACTTC. Residues: CATKHPDKTTATQETQYF. This rearrangement joins TRBV24-1 to TRBJ2-5, with D possibly being TRBD1 (5 bases). The germline V gene encodes CDR1 KGHDR and CDR2 SFDVKD. This CDR3 region has 18 residues. Between the trimmed V and J ends, which lost 8 bases and 1 base, there was a span of 25 bases.

The rearrangement links TRBV19 to TRBJ1-2, with 9 bases that match TRBD1. CDR3 length: 14 residues. CDR1 and CDR2 (germline): LNHDA, SQIVND (reference sequence). After removal of 4 bases from V and 4 bases from J, the junction contained 4 bases not matched to a gene. The CDR3 DNA sequence: TGTGCCAGTAGTAAGGACAGGGGTAGCTATGGCTACACCTTC. As protein: CASSKDRGSYGYTF.

The chain carries TRBV19 and TRBJ2-3, with 8 bases matching TRBD1. From germline, CDR1 is LNHDA and CDR2 SQIVND (reference sequence). With V trimmed by 7 bases and J by 5 bases, 8 bases remained unmatched. CDR3 length equals 14 residues. The CDR3 coding sequence is TGTGCCAGTACTAGGCAGGGGGCTGGAGATACGCAGTATTTT. It yields the protein CASTRQGAGDTQYF. Complete variable domain (other parts from reference TRBV19 and TRBJ2-3): DGGITQSPKYLFRKEGQNVTLSCEQNLNHDAMYWYRQDPGQGLRLIYYSQIVNDFQKGDIAEGYSVSREKKESFPLTVTSAQKNPTAFYLCASTRQGAGDTQYFGPGTRLTVL.

V is TRBV29-1 and J is TRBJ1-1; TRBD1 might be the D (6 bases). V shed 7 bases and J shed 3 bases, with 12 bases lying between them. In germline, CDR1 is SQVTM, CDR2 ANQGSEA. The CDR3 is 12 amino acids. The CDR3 coding sequence is TGCAGCGCAGAGGACAGCTACACTGAAGCTTTCTTT. Protein sequence: CSAEDSYTEAFF.

This clone appeared once. The rearrangement uses TRBV6-5 and TRBJ2-7; 10 bases map to TRBD2. CDR1 and CDR2 from the germline V gene are MNHEY and SVGAGI. The CDR3 is 15 amino acids. Trimming cost V 7 bases and J 4 bases; bases outside gene matches: 10. CDR3 in amino acids: CASMQAGGPKYEQYF. DNA of the CDR3: TGTGCCAGCATGCAAGCGGGGGGGCCGAAATACGAGCAGTACTTC.

The chain uses TRBV7-9 and TRBJ2-1, with 11 bases aligning to TRBD2. Germline trimming cut 5 bases from V and 5 bases from J; bases unmatched to any gene: 5. The CDR3 consists of 15 residues. CDR1 is SEHNR, CDR2 FQNEAQ, per germline (reference sequence). The DNA for the CDR3 is TGTGCCAGCAGCGCCCCGGGACTAGCGGACAATGAGCAGTTCTTC. It translates to CASSAPGLADNEQFF. Using reference TRBV7-9 and TRBJ2-1 for the parts outside the CDR3, the full variable domain is DTGVSQNPRHKITKRGQNVTFRCDPISEHNRLYWYRQTLGQGPEFLTYFQNEAQLEKSRLLSDRFSAERPKGSFSTLEIQRTEQGDSAMYLCASSAPGLADNEQFFGPGTRLTVL.

The rearrangement links TRBV4-3 to TRBJ2-3, with 7 bases identical to TRBD2. Germline trimming cut 3 bases from V and 6 bases from J; bases unmatched to any gene: 15. The CDR3 spans 17 residues. The V gene's germline CDR1 is LGHNA and CDR2 YSLEER. The CDR3 coding sequence is TGCGCCAGCAGCCACGACGGTGGGAGCGGGGAGCCTGATACGCAGTATTTT. Protein sequence: CASSHDGGSGEPDTQYF.

The rearrangement uses TRBV4-1 and TRBJ1-2, with D possibly being TRBD1 (5 bases). The CDR3 is made up of 14 amino acids. V was pared by 0 bases and J by 5 bases, with 10 bases between. Germline V gene sequence: CDR1 MGHRA, CDR2 YSYEKL. In DNA form, the CDR3 reads TGCGCCAGCAGCCAAGACCAGGGCCCGTATGGCTACACCTTC. Its translation is CASSQDQGPYGYTF.

This clone was observed once. The chain combines TRBV3-1 (or the pseudogene TRBV3-2) with TRBJ2-4, with D tentatively TRBD2 (6 bases). Germline CDR1 LGHDT, CDR2 YNNKEL (reference sequence). This CDR3 has 14 amino acids. The V gene lost 0 bases and the J gene lost 6 bases, with 9 bases spanning the gap. The CDR3 sequence: CASSQEWEVNIQYF. In DNA form, the CDR3 reads TGTGCCAGCAGCCAAGAATGGGAGGTAAACATTCAGTACTTC.

As DNA, the CDR3 is TGTGCCAGCAGCCCCCCGGGTAACGACGAGCAGTACTTC. Translated, it gives CASSPPGNDEQYF. The gene calls are TRBV11-2 and TRBJ2-7; D remains unclear. Germline V gene lookup returns CDR1 SGHAT and CDR2 FQNNGV. The germline V and J ends were trimmed by 5 bases and 5 bases, with 13 bases remaining between them. The CDR3 runs to 13 residues.

The genes are TRBV4-1 and TRBJ1-5, with TRBD1 as a possible D gene (6 bases). The CDR3 has 15 amino acids. V lost 0 bases, J lost 7 bases, and 13 bases lay in between. Germline loops: CDR1 MGHRA, CDR2 YSYEKL. CDR3: CASSQDFRGYQPQHF. CDR3 nucleotide sequence: TGCGCCAGCAGCCAAGATTTCAGGGGTTACCAGCCCCAGCATTTT.

This chain connects TRBV2 to TRBJ2-3; the D is unclear. Between the trimmed V and J ends, which lost 8 bases and 5 bases, there was a span of 11 bases. The CDR3 contains 12 residues. Germline CDR1 reads SNHLY; CDR2 reads FYNNEI. The CDR3 DNA sequence: TGTGCCAGCGGGCTCCGCCTAGATACGCAGTATTTT. Translated: CASGLRLDTQYF.

The chain employs TRBV6-2 or TRBV6-3 and TRBJ1-6; 8 bases are shared with TRBD1. Germline CDR1 reads MNHEY; CDR2 reads SVGEGT. The CDR3 is made up of 17 amino acids. J lost 9 bases, V lost 5 bases, and 15 bases had no gene match. CDR3 sequence (DNA): TGTGCCAGCAGTCTAAACGACAGGGGAGTCCTTCGTTCACCCCTCCACTTT. Protein product: CASSLNDRGVLRSPLHF.

The J gene is TRBJ1-5, the V gene TRBV6-1; possibly TRBD1 for D (6 bases). CDR1 and CDR2 (germline): MNHNS, SASEGT. The CDR3 spans 18 residues. The V end lost 2 bases, the J end lost 0 bases, and 17 bases lay between the germline ends. The CDR3 is CASSESVRGRNSNQPQHF. CDR3 sequence (DNA): TGTGCCAGCAGTGAATCAGTCAGGGGCCGTAATAGCAATCAGCCCCAGCATTTT.

The gene calls are TRBV7-9 and TRBJ1-1; D ambiguous. V was shortened by 5 bases and J by 0 bases, with 16 bases between the two germline ends. CDR3 size: 16 residues. CDR1 and CDR2 (germline): SEHNR, FQNEAQ (reference sequence). CDR3 sequence reads: CASSPDTPALNTEAFF. The CDR3, as DNA: TGTGCCAGCAGCCCTGACACGCCGGCCCTGAACACTGAAGCTTTCTTT.

The chain couples TRBV5-5 to TRBJ1-2, with D tentatively TRBD1 (5 bases). The CDR3 extends over 13 amino acids. Trimming shortened V by 1 base and J by 2 bases, and 6 bases separated the two germline ends. Per germline, CDR1 SGHKS and CDR2 YYEKEE (reference sequence). Written as DNA, the CDR3 is TGTGCCAGCAGCTTGAGGGGAAACTATGGCTACACCTTC. It is translated as CASSLRGNYGYTF.

The chain combines TRBV7-2 with TRBJ2-5; the match to TRBD2 covers 7 bases. Trimming took 3 bases from V and 4 from J; bases not matched to a gene: 5. This CDR3 comprises 14 residues. Germline V gene data show CDR1 as SGHTA and CDR2 as FQGNSA. The CDR3 region has the DNA TGTGCCAGCAGCTTGGGCGGGGGAGCAGAGACCCAGTACTTC. Amino acid sequence: CASSLGGGAETQYF. Variable domain in full (rest from reference TRBV7-2 and TRBJ2-5): GAGVSQSPSNKVTEKGKDVELRCDPISGHTALYWYRQSLGQGLEFLIYFQGNSAPDKSGLPSDRFSAERTGGSVSTLTIQRTQQEDSAVYLCASSLGGGAETQYFGPGTRLLVL.

CDR3 loop: CSVEPRTQSRYTF. The CDR3 nucleotides read TGCAGCGTTGAACCGAGGACACAAAGCCGATACACCTTC. This sequence joins TRBV29-1 and TRBJ1-2; D may be TRBD1 (5 bases). V lost 2 bases and J lost 11, with 18 bases in between. CDR1 SQVTM and CDR2 ANQGSEA come from the germline V gene. The CDR3 is made up of 13 amino acids.

The chain recombines TRBV5-8 with TRBJ2-3; the D gene is possibly TRBD2 (5 bases). The CDR3 runs 14 residues. Germline V gene data show CDR1 as SGHTS and CDR2 as YDEGEE. V lost 3 bases and J 0 bases, leaving 8 bases between the germline ends. The DNA of the CDR3 is TGTGCCAGCAGCTCCCGGACTAGCACAGATACGCAGTATTTT. Its protein product is CASSSRTSTDTQYF.